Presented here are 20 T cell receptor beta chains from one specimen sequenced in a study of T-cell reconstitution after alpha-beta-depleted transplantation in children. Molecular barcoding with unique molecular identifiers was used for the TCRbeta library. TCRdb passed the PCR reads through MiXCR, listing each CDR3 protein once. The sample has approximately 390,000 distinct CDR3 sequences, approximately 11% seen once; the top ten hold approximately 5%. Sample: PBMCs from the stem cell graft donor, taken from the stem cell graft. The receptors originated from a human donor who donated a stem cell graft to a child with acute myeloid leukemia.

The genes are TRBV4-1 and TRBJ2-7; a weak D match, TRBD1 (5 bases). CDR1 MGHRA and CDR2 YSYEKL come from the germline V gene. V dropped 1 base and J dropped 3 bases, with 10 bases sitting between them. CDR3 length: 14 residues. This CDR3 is CASSQVRTGYEQYF. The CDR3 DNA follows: TGCGCCAGCAGCCAAGTTCGTACAGGCTACGAGCAGTACTTC.

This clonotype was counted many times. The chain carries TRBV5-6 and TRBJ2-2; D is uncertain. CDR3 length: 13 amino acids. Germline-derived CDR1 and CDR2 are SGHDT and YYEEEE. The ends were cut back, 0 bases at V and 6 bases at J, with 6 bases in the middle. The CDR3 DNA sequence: TGTGCCAGCAGCTTGGGACCGGCCGGGGAGCTGTTTTTT. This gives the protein CASSLGPAGELFF.

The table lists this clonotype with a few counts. CDR3 DNA: TGTGCCAGCTCACTAATGGACAGTTACGAGCAGTACGTC. It codes for CASSLMDSYEQYV. The chain carries TRBV18 and TRBJ2-7; the D gene is possibly TRBD1 (6 bases). V was trimmed by 4 bases and J by 4 bases, leaving 11 bases between them. The germline gives CDR1 KGHSH, CDR2 LQKENI. The CDR3 is made up of 13 amino acids.

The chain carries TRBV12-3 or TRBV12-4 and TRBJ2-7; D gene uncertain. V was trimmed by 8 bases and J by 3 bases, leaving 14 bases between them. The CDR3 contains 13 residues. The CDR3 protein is CASSPRAYYEQYF. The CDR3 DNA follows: TGTGCCAGCTCGCCCCGGGCGTACTACGAGCAGTACTTC.

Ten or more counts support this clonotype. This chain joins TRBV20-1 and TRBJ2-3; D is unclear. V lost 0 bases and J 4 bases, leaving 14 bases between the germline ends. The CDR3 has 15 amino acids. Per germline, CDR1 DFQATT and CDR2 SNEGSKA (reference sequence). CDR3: CSARDGRVPSDTQYF. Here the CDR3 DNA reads TGCAGTGCTAGAGATGGGCGAGTCCCCTCAGATACGCAGTATTTT.

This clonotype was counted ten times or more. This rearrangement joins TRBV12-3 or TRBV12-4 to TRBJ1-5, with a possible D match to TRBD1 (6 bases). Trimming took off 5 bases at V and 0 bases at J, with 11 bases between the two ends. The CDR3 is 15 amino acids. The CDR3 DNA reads TGTGCCAGCAGTCCGGACAGCTATAGCAATCAGCCCCAGCATTTT. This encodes CASSPDSYSNQPQHF.

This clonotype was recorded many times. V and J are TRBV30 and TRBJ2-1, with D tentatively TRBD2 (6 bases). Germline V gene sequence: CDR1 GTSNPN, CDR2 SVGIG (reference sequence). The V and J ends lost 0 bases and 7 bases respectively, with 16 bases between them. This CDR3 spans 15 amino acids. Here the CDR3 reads CAWSVAREAKNEQFF. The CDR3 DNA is TGTGCCTGGAGTGTCGCCAGGGAGGCTAAAAATGAGCAGTTCTTC.

The CDR3 DNA follows: TGTGCCAGCAGCCTGATGGGGACAGAGCAGTACGTC. Its protein is CASSLMGTEQYV. The J gene is TRBJ2-7, the V gene TRBV7-9; D is perhaps TRBD1 (6 bases). The CDR3 length is 12 residues. CDR1 is SEHNR, CDR2 FQNEAQ, per germline (reference sequence). Between the trimmed V and J ends, which lost 5 bases and 7 bases, there was a span of 12 bases.

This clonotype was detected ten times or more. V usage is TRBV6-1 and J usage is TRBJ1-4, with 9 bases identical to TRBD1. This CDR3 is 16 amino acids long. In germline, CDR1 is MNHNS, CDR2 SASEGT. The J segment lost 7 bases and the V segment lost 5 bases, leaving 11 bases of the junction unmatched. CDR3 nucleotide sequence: TGTGCCAGCAGTAAGGATACCGGGACAGGGTCTGAAAAACTGTTTTTT. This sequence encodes CASSKDTGTGSEKLFF.

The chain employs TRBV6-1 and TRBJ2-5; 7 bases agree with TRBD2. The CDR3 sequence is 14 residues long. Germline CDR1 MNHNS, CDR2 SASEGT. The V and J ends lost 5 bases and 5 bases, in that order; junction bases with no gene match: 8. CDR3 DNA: TGTGCCAGCAGTCCAGGACTAGTTCGCGAGACCCAGTACTTC. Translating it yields CASSPGLVRETQYF.

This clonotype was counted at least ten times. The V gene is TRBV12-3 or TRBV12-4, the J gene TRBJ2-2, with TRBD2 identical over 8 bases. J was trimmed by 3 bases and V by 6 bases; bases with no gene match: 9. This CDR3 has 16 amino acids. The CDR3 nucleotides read TGTGCCAGCAGCCCCAGCGGGAGAGGGGACACCGGGGAGCTGTTTTTT. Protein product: CASSPSGRGDTGELFF.

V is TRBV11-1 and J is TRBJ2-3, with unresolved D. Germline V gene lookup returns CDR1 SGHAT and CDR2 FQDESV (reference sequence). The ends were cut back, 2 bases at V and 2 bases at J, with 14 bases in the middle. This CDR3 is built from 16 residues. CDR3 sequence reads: CASSLSLPSPTDTQYF. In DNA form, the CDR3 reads TGTGCCAGCAGCTTATCCTTGCCCAGCCCCACAGATACGCAGTATTTT.

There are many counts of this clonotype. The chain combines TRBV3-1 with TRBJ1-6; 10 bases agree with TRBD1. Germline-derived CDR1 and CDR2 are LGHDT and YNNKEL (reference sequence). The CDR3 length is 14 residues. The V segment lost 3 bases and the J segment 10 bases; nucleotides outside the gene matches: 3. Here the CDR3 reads CASSHATGGSPLHF. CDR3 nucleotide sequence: TGTGCCAGCAGCCATGCGACAGGGGGCTCACCCCTCCACTTT.

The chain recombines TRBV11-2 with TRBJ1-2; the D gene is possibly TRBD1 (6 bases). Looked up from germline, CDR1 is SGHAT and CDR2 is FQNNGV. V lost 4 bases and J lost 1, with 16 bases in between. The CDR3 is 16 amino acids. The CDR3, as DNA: TGTGCCAGCAGCTCCACCTGGGACAAGTATAACTATGGCTACACCTTC. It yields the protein CASSSTWDKYNYGYTF.

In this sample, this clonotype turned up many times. CDR3 in amino acids: CASSRSLGGLDIQYF. In DNA form, the CDR3 reads TGTGCCAGCAGCCGCAGCTTAGGGGGGCTAGACATTCAGTACTTC. V usage is TRBV7-9 and J usage is TRBJ2-4; D tentatively reads TRBD1 or TRBD2 (6 bases each). The germline V gene has CDR1 SEHNR and CDR2 FQNEAQ (reference sequence). Trimming left V 5 bases short and J 8 bases short, with 19 bases between. This CDR3 has 15 residues. Looking up the rest from reference TRBV7-9 and TRBJ2-4 gives the full variable domain: DTGVSQNPRHKITKRGQNVTFRCDPISEHNRLYWYRQTLGQGPEFLTYFQNEAQLEKSRLLSDRFSAERPKGSFSTLEIQRTEQGDSAMYLCASSRSLGGLDIQYFGAGTRLSVL.

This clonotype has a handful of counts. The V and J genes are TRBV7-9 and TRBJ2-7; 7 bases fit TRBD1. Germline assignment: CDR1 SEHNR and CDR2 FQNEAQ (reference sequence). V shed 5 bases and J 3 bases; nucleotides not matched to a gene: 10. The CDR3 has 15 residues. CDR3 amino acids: CASSHRQGNNYEQYF. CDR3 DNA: TGTGCCAGCAGCCACCGACAGGGTAACAACTACGAGCAGTACTTC. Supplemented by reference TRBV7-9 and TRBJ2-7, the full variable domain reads DTGVSQNPRHKITKRGQNVTFRCDPISEHNRLYWYRQTLGQGPEFLTYFQNEAQLEKSRLLSDRFSAERPKGSFSTLEIQRTEQGDSAMYLCASSHRQGNNYEQYFGPGTRLTVT.

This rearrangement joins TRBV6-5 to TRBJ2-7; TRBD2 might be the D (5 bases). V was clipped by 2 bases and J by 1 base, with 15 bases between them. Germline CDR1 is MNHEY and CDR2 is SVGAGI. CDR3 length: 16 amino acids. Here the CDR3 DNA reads TGTGCCAGCAGTTACGCTACCGGGAAGATGTCCTACGAGCAGTACTTC. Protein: CASSYATGKMSYEQYF.

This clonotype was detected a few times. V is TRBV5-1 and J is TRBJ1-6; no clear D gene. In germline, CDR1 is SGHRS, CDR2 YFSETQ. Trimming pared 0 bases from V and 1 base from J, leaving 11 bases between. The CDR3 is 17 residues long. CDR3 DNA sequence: TGCGCCAGCAGCTTGGACGGGGATAATTCCTATAATTCACCCCTCCACTTT. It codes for CASSLDGDNSYNSPLHF.

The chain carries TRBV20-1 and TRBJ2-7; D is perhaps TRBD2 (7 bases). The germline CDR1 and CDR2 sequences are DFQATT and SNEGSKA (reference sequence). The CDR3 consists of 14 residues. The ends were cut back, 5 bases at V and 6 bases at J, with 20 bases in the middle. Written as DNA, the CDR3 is TGCAGTGCTGCGGGGGCCGTTGGGGGTCTCGAGCAGTACTTC. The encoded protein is CSAAGAVGGLEQYF.

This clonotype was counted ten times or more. The CDR3 nucleotides read TGTGCCAGCAGTCAGGGCCTGAGGGGCTACACCTTC. It translates to CASSQGLRGYTF. The chain joins TRBV12-3 or TRBV12-4 to TRBJ1-2; D perhaps matches TRBD1 (5 bases). This CDR3 spans 12 amino acids. V lost 5 bases, J lost 8 bases, and 12 bases lay in between.